The 24 T cell receptor beta chains given below trace back to one sample, sequenced in a study of blood T cell repertoires in COVID-19. Using immunoSEQ multiplex PCR, the repertoire was profiled, and TCRdb retains in-frame clones only, with some absent. The table lists about 120,000 clones, 70% to 75% of them singletons. The sequenced material came from peripheral blood. The receptors shown here come from a man aged 55 to 69 with acute or convalescent COVID-19.

The chain couples TRBV6-5 to TRBJ2-1, with D perhaps matching TRBD2 (6 bases). The V end lost 7 bases, the J end lost 2 bases, and 9 bases lay between the germline ends. This CDR3 is built from 13 residues. Germline CDR1 is MNHEY and CDR2 is SVGAGI. The CDR3 loop is CASTGGTYNEQFF. The CDR3 coding sequence is TGTGCCAGCACCGGGGGTACCTACAATGAGCAGTTCTTC.

The sample holds one count of this clone. The rearrangement joins TRBV10-1 to TRBJ1-1; 7 bases line up with TRBD1. The CDR3 loop spans 13 amino acids. V shed 6 bases and J 1 base; nucleotides not matched to a gene: 2. Germline values: CDR1 WNHNN, CDR2 SYGVQD (reference sequence). CDR3 sequence (DNA): TGCGCCAGCAGACAGGGGACGAACACTGAAGCTTTCTTT. This gives the protein CASRQGTNTEAFF.

The V gene is TRBV13, the J gene TRBJ1-1; 7 bases are a match to TRBD1. Trimming removed 5 bases from V and 6 bases from J; junction bases left unmatched: 9. From germline, CDR1 is PRHDT and CDR2 FYEKMQ (reference sequence). This CDR3 spans 14 amino acids. CDR3 in amino acids: CASSVDRVIAEAFF. The CDR3 DNA reads TGTGCCAGCAGCGTCGACAGGGTAATCGCTGAAGCTTTCTTT. The variable domain in full, with the rest retrieved from reference TRBV13 and TRBJ1-1, is AAGVIQSPRHLIKEKRETATLKCYPIPRHDTVYWYQQGPGQDPQFLISFYEKMQSDKGSIPDRFSAQQFSDYHSELNMSSLELGDSALYFCASSVDRVIAEAFFGQGTRLTVV.

The CDR3 coding sequence is TGTGCCAGTAGTATAAGTACTTCTAGACAAGAGACCCAGTACTTC. Encoded protein: CASSISTSRQETQYF. The chain joins TRBV19 to TRBJ2-5; D call uncertain. V lost 2 bases and J lost 2, with 12 bases in between. Germline V CDR1 and CDR2: LNHDA, SQIVND (reference sequence). This CDR3 comprises 15 residues. Variable domain in full (rest from reference TRBV19 and TRBJ2-5): DGGITQSPKYLFRKEGQNVTLSCEQNLNHDAMYWYRQDPGQGLRLIYYSQIVNDFQKGDIAEGYSVSREKKESFPLTVTSAQKNPTAFYLCASSISTSRQETQYFGPGTRLLVL.

V usage is TRBV14 and J usage is TRBJ2-5; D unresolved. CDR1 SGHDN and CDR2 FVKESK come from the germline V gene. CDR3 length equals 13 residues. Trimming took 1 base from V and 5 from J, leaving 8 bases between them. The CDR3 here is CASSQAEQETQYF. The DNA of the CDR3 is TGTGCCAGCAGCCAAGCGGAGCAGGAGACCCAGTACTTC.

The V call is TRBV7-2, the J call TRBJ2-7; the match to TRBD2 covers 7 bases. CDR1 and CDR2 (germline): SGHTA, FQGNSA. J gave up 3 bases and V 3 bases, and 11 bases lay outside the gene matches. This CDR3 has 16 residues. CDR3 bases: TGTGCCAGCAGCTTGGCCCCCGGGACTAACCTCTACGAGCAGTACTTC. It codes for CASSLAPGTNLYEQYF.

This clone occurred a few times. This chain uses TRBV9 with TRBJ2-1; TRBD2 might be the D (5 bases). This CDR3 is built from 14 residues. The germline V gene has CDR1 SGDLS and CDR2 YYNGEE. The V end lost 3 bases, the J end lost 7 bases, and 14 bases lay between the germline ends. The CDR3 bases are TGTGCCAGCAGCGGAAGGCTACTAGTGAATGAGCAGTTCTTC. Its protein product is CASSGRLLVNEQFF.

The J gene is TRBJ2-1, the V gene TRBV18, with D perhaps TRBD1 (6 bases). Trimming pared 3 bases from V and 7 bases from J, leaving 13 bases between. The CDR3 runs to 14 residues. The germline gives CDR1 KGHSH, CDR2 LQKENI. Here the CDR3 reads CASSPWKTGNEQFF. The CDR3 DNA is TGTGCCAGCTCACCTTGGAAAACAGGGAATGAGCAGTTCTTC. The complete variable domain, with remaining parts taken from reference TRBV18 and TRBJ2-1, reads NAGVMQNPRHLVRRRGQEARLRCSPMKGHSHVYWYRQLPEEGLKFMVYLQKENIIDESGMPKERFSAEFPKEGPSILRIQQVVRGDSAAYFCASSPWKTGNEQFFGPGTRLTVL.

The CDR3 DNA is TGCGCCAGTCACGCCGGGACACCGTACAATGAGCAGTTCTTC. This gives the protein CASHAGTPYNEQFF. The J gene is TRBJ2-1, the V gene TRBV5-1; possibly TRBD1 for D (6 bases). Germline CDR1 SGHRS, CDR2 YFSETQ. V was pared by 8 bases and J by 4 bases, with 16 bases between. The CDR3 contains 14 residues.

J is TRBJ1-3 and V is TRBV4-1; a weak D match, TRBD1 (6 bases). Germline V gene lookup returns CDR1 MGHRA and CDR2 YSYEKL. The V and J ends lost 2 bases and 1 base respectively, with 18 bases between them. This CDR3 is 18 amino acids long. CDR3 region: CASSQLSLTGTSGNTIYF. The CDR3 DNA follows: TGCGCCAGCAGCCAACTTTCCCTGACAGGAACTTCTGGAAACACCATATATTTT.

The V gene is TRBV3-1 (or the pseudogene TRBV3-2), the J gene TRBJ1-1; 9 nucleotides align to TRBD1. CDR3 length: 13 residues. The V and J ends lost 2 bases and 9 bases, in that order; junction bases with no gene match: 4. The germline V gene has CDR1 LGHDT and CDR2 YNNKEL (reference sequence). CDR3 in DNA: TGTGCCAGCAGCCAAAAGACAGGGGGTAAAGCTTTCTTT. Translation gives CASSQKTGGKAFF.

This chain joins TRBV6-5 and TRBJ2-7; 8 nucleotides align to TRBD1. This CDR3 comprises 15 residues. Per germline, CDR1 MNHEY and CDR2 SVGAGI. V was clipped by 8 bases and J by 1 base; unmatched bases: 10. In nucleotides, the CDR3 is TGTGCCAGCTGCCGGGACAGGTATCTTTCCTACGAGCAGTACTTC. Translation gives CASCRDRYLSYEQYF.

The rearrangement uses TRBV6-5 and TRBJ2-7; 10 bases map to TRBD1. CDR1 and CDR2 (germline): MNHEY, SVGAGI. V lost 7 bases to trimming and J lost 2 bases; unmatched junction nucleotides: 8. CDR3 size: 15 residues. The CDR3 DNA is TGTGCCAGCATGGGTCGGGACAGGGGAACCTACGAGCAGTACTTC. It is translated as CASMGRDRGTYEQYF.

The V gene is TRBV6-5, the J gene TRBJ1-3; D possibly corresponds to TRBD1 (6 bases). Germline CDR1 is MNHEY and CDR2 is SVGAGI. The CDR3 spans 14 residues. V dropped 6 bases and J dropped 4 bases, with 13 bases sitting between them. The CDR3 here is CASRAGTRGNTIYF. The CDR3 region has the DNA TGTGCCAGCAGAGCCGGGACAAGAGGAAACACCATATATTTT.

There are a few counts of this clone. The chain recombines TRBV6-1 with TRBJ1-2; unclear D gene. Germline CDR1 is MNHNS and CDR2 is SASEGT. V lost 2 bases to trimming and J lost 7 bases, with 17 bases between them. CDR3 length equals 15 residues. CDR3 region: CASSESPTGFSGYTF. The CDR3 DNA follows: TGTGCCAGCAGTGAAAGCCCCACGGGGTTTAGTGGCTACACCTTC.

CDR3 nucleotides: TGCGCCAGCAGCTCGTCTCCGGGACAGGGGTTCCAAGAGACCCAGTACTTC. Its protein product is CASSSSPGQGFQETQYF. This rearrangement joins TRBV5-1 to TRBJ2-5; the match to TRBD1 covers 10 bases. The germline CDR1 and CDR2 sequences are SGHRS and YFSETQ. The CDR3 spans 17 residues. The trim removed 3 bases at V and 1 base at J, leaving 9 bases unmatched.

The chain is built from TRBV21-1 and TRBJ2-7; the table's D call TRBD2 went unverified against the DNA. TRBV21-1 has pseudogene status. This CDR3 region has 15 residues. CDR3 in DNA: TGTGCCAGCAGCTCTGGGGGGGCCGTCTCCTACGAGCAGTACTTC. It specifies CASSSGGAVSYEQYF.

The chain recombines TRBV27 with TRBJ1-2, with D perhaps TRBD1 (6 bases). From germline, CDR1 is MNHEY and CDR2 SMNVEV (reference sequence). The CDR3 runs to 15 residues. Trimming left V 4 bases short and J 4 bases short, with 16 bases between. The CDR3 nucleotides are TGTGCCAGCAGTTCTTCAATTCGGGACACCTATGGCTACACCTTC. Its translation: CASSSSIRDTYGYTF.

The rearrangement uses TRBV18 and TRBJ1-3; no definite D call. CDR3 length: 15 residues. V was pared by 0 bases and J by 0 bases, with 6 bases between. Per germline, CDR1 KGHSH and CDR2 LQKENI. The CDR3: CASSPPRDSGNTIYF. The CDR3 DNA reads as TGTGCCAGCTCACCACCGCGGGACTCTGGAAACACCATATATTTT.

The chain couples TRBV30 to TRBJ1-2, with D unclear. The V gene's germline CDR1 is GTSNPN and CDR2 SVGIG (reference sequence). The V end was cut by 1 base, the J end by 6 bases, with 12 bases between. The CDR3 covers 13 residues. The CDR3, as DNA: TGTGCCTGGAGTGATATGACAAGAGATGGCTACACCTTC. Translated, it gives CAWSDMTRDGYTF.

This chain connects TRBV7-9 to TRBJ2-5; the match to TRBD1 covers 8 bases. Germline V gives CDR1 SEHNR, CDR2 FQNEAQ (reference sequence). CDR3 length equals 15 residues. Trimming at V came to 5 bases and at J to 5 bases, leaving 10 bases not matched to a gene. CDR3 in amino acids: CASSPQGQVRETQYF. CDR3 nucleotides: TGTGCCAGCAGCCCGCAGGGACAGGTCAGGGAGACCCAGTACTTC.

There are a few counts of this clone. The chain uses TRBV3-1 (or the pseudogene TRBV3-2) and TRBJ2-3; 11 nucleotides line up with TRBD2. The CDR3 is 19 residues long. The V gene's germline CDR1 is LGHDT and CDR2 YNNKEL (reference sequence). V gave up 4 bases and J gave up 3 bases; unmatched junction bases: 15. The CDR3 here is CASSPRPTSGSRRTDTQYF. CDR3 DNA: TGTGCCAGCAGCCCCAGGCCCACTAGCGGGAGTAGGAGGACAGATACGCAGTATTTT.

The rearrangement joins TRBV24-1 to TRBJ2-3, with 8 positions matching TRBD2. The CDR3 loop spans 17 amino acids. With V trimmed by 4 bases and J by 2 bases, 10 bases remained unmatched. CDR1 and CDR2 (germline): KGHDR, SFDVKD. CDR3 sequence reads: CATSDQSPAGVTDTQYF. As DNA, the CDR3 is TGTGCCACCAGTGACCAGTCCCCAGCGGGAGTCACAGATACGCAGTATTTT.

In its sample, this clone was seen once. A junction end diverges from the germline sequence, so it may reflect a read error. The genes are TRBV3-1 (or the pseudogene TRBV3-2) and TRBJ1-1; D remains unclear. Per the germline V gene, CDR1 is LGHDT and CDR2 is YNNKEL (reference sequence). The CDR3 totals 14 residues. In DNA, the CDR3 is TGTGCCAGCAGCCGCCGGGGAGGGAACTCTGAAGCTTTCTTT. Translation gives CASSRRGGNSEAFF.